Listed below are T cell receptor beta chains from one sample, sequenced in a study of cytomegalovirus exposure and HLA in healthy donors. Sequencing was performed with immunoSEQ multiplex PCR; in TCRdb, only in-frame clones are kept and a portion is missing. The data hold approximately 140,000 clones, with roughly three quarters observed a single time. Sequenced sample: PBMCs. The receptors originated from a female donor in good health and CMV-seronegative. Each CDR3 is given with its conserved first and last residue.

>TRBV5-6|TRBJ2-7
CASSLGVGLEQYF
>TRBV5-4|TRBJ1-2
CASSWGDYGYTF
>TRBV6-5|TRBJ2-1
CASRQGYEQFF
>TRBV11-3|TRBJ1-2
CASSLVGAERGYTF
>TRBV5-1|TRBJ2-5
CASSLGTDNWGGTQYF
>TRBV11-3|TRBJ1-1
CASSFRREGNTEAFF
>TRBV5-1|TRBJ2-1
CASSLSPAGTHNEQFF
>TRBV5-5|TRBJ2-7
CASSLIVDSLISYEQYF
>TRBV4-2|TRBJ2-2
CASSQDGLTNTGELFF
>TRBV5-1|TRBJ2-7
CASSIQGGYEQYF
>TRBV10-3|TRBJ1-6
CAISGQGNASPLHF
>TRBV7-2|.
CASSPLRGAVEQYF
>TRBV10-3|TRBJ2-1
CAIREGSRDNEQFF
>TRBV7-9|TRBJ2-7
CASSLMGLEQYF
>TRBV10-1|TRBJ2-7
CASSKTSGSSGEQYF
>TRBV28|TRBJ2-7
CASTKFPTGDLFYEQYF
>TRBV29-1|TRBJ2-1
CSVDRQTSYNEQFF
>TRBV5-1|TRBJ2-3
CASSLVASGRAQDTQYF
>TRBV10-3|TRBJ2-7
CAISGSTPTSGTGGEQYF
>TRBV25-1|TRBJ1-1
CASSPVGRVEAFF
>TRBV4-1|TRBJ1-5
CASSQGGGNRQPQHF
>TRBV5-5|TRBJ2-1
CASTQSGLGDSPHNEQFF
>TRBV7-9|TRBJ2-3
CASSLGDSRIAQYF
>TRBV15|TRBJ2-7
CATSRDPGGTVISYEQYF
>TRBV4-3|TRBJ1-5
CASSQELGQGDPWVPQHF
>TRBV27|TRBJ2-1
CASSLSTASGGPRNEQFF
>TRBV5-4|TRBJ2-1
CASSLGPTSNNEQFF
>TRBV4-1|TRBJ2-2
CASSRPTVRANTGELFF
>TRBV6-5|TRBJ2-2
CASSRGAGELFF
>TRBV2|TRBJ2-7
CASSGFLRGTSYEQYF
>TRBV19|TRBJ1-2
CASSLQGSNYGYTF
>TRBV18|TRBJ2-2
CASSPEGARNTGELFF
>TRBV7-2|TRBJ1-3
CASTKTGGSGNTIYF
>TRBV7-2|TRBJ2-3
CASSLVAAPTDTQYF
>TRBV7-2|TRBJ1-1
CASSLSDRNTEAFF
>TRBV9|TRBJ2-2
CASSVVGSGGPNTGELFF
>TRBV30|TRBJ1-5
CAWSPTGKGNQPQHF
>TRBV25-1|TRBJ2-2
CASSEETGFTGELFF
>TRBV29-1|TRBJ2-1
CSVVSRADEQFF
>TRBV5-1|TRBJ2-3
CASSLEGRGPDTQYF
>TRBV18|TRBJ2-7
CASSPRTGGSYEQYF
>TRBV6-1|TRBJ2-7
CASRGYGSLAYEQYF
>TRBV7-9|TRBJ1-1
CASSLAGPRIEAFF
>TRBV10-3|TRBJ1-5
CAIGGGGNQPQHF
>TRBV5-4|TRBJ1-1
CASSLFRAEAFF
>TRBV13|TRBJ1-1
CASSLGPPGLKVEAFF
>TRBV9|TRBJ1-1
CASSVEGAISNTEAFF
>TRBV11-3|TRBJ2-3
CASSLDPTDTQYF